The clone carrying this T cell receptor (beta chain) was seen at least ten times. Its matching antigen is unknown. Germline V gene sequence: CDR1 LGHDT, CDR2 YNNKEL (reference sequence). The ends were cut back, 5 bases at V and 1 base at J, with 13 bases in the middle. The CDR3 contains 15 residues. The record originates from a study of blood T cells in healthy people across ages. Notes on the study in general: Fewer expanded clones and more diversity marked long-lived versus aged donors.

For the second PCR, which ran for roughly 6 to 11 cycles, a sample-barcoded 5' primer and a J-beta primer mix were used. MiXCR, applied by TCRdb to the 5' RACE reads, yields one record per CDR3 protein. Among just under 900,000 distinct CDR3 sequences listed, around 28% were seen once. Sequencing was performed on blood. The clonotype was recovered from a woman older than 75 in good health. The chain carries TRBV3-1 and TRBJ2-3; D may be TRBD2 (6 bases). The CDR3 protein is CASSTPGLRTDTQYF. The CDR3 DNA is TGTGCCAGCAGCACTCCGGGACTGCGCACAGATACGCAGTATTTT.